This TCR beta chain was identified in a study of cytomegalovirus exposure and HLA in healthy donors (dated by TCRdb to the late 2010s). Regarding the study in general: The 500 to 700 repertoires of the first cohort and the approximately 130 validation repertoires were produced on the same platform, according to a later analysis. To predict cytomegalovirus infection status, the study combined high-throughput TCR immunosequencing, statistical association of individual TCRs with disease status, and machine learning. A separate validation cohort of over a hundred different subjects was used in addition to the 666-subject first cohort. The aim of the study was to test whether cataloging public T cell receptors could identify signatures of past pathogen exposure.

Separate from the roughly 650-subject first cohort, the validation cohort of more than 90 subjects was the group to which the donors belonged. About this clone: This receptor's antigen is unknown. No much larger clone exists at a distance of one base, and base qualities are not known.

The CDR3 spans 15 residues, from the cysteine through the phenylalanine. Only the CDR3 part of the read is kept: 45 bases, read in frame from the first base. V gives up 2 bases and J gives up 2 bases, and the segment between their germline ends measures 13 bases. The CDR1 and CDR2 encoded by the germline V gene (reference sequence) are SGHNT and YYREEE. Library preparation used the immunoSEQ multiplex PCR assay. The paper's processing steps were these. A statistical classification framework was built for diagnosing cytomegalovirus status from the catalog of TCR beta chain sequences. TCRdb limited this immuneACCESS table to in-frame rearrangements with V and J called. A share of clones is missing; checked studies link under half to unresolved V genes, and the rest is unexplained. V and J calls plus clone size are reproduced from that table; the DNA served to infer D and trimming. This sample holds about 150,000 clones; around 83% were observed only once. 2.1% of the sample goes to the ten largest clones.

Beyond this particular receptor, the publication reports: Most TCR sequences were observed very rarely across donors, whereas some public TCRs were present in many individuals. All 120 or so repertoires were used to score co-occurrence in the validation cohort in a later analysis, because that analysis had no HLA typing for the cohort. The authors suggested that the approach could potentially be extended to other disease states and immunological phenotypes. The study listed 164 TCR beta chains as associated with cytomegalovirus. The classifier was reported to diagnose cytomegalovirus status with high specificity and sensitivity in both the original and validation cohorts. A few of the identified cytomegalovirus-associated TCR beta chains were confirmed in vitro to be specific for cytomegalovirus antigens. In a later analysis, TCRs clustered in the first cohort were found to also tend to co-occur in the approximately 110 validation repertoires, with over 90% of cluster scores above 0.

The chain was built from TRBV5-4 and TRBJ1-2, and TRBD1 may be the D gene, going by 5 matching bases. The clonotype was recovered from a human donor in good health. The sequenced material came from PBMCs. The CDR3 is CASSFGAATNYGYTF. The DNA reads TGTGCCAGCAGCTTTGGGGCAGCCACAAACTATGGCTACACCTTC.